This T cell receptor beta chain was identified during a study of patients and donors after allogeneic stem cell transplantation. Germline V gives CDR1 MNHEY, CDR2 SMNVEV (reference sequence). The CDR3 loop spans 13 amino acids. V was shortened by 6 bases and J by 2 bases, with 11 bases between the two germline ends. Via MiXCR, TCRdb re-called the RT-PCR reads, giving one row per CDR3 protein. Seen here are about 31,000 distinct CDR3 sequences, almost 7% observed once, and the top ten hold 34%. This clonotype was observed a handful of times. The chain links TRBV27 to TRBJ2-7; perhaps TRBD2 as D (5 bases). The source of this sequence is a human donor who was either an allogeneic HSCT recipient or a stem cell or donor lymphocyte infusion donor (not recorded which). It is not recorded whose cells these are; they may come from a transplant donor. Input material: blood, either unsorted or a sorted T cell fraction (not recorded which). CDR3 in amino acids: CASRAAGTYEQYF. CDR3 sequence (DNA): TGTGCCAGCAGAGCTGCCGGGACCTACGAGCAGTACTTC.